Listed below are T cell receptor beta chains from one sample, sequenced in a study of blood T cell repertoires in COVID-19. Produced via immunoSEQ multiplex PCR; TCRdb's table is partial and in-frame only. This table holds fewer than 450,000 clones, around nine tenths found once. Material: peripheral blood. All receptors come from a woman in her seventies with COVID-19, enrolled during active disease. Each CDR3 is given with its conserved first and last residue. D genes are given only for firm matches. Clone size is not always given. Where it is, it says once, few, many or a class for expanded clones.

d_gene: NA
j_gene: TRBJ1-5
len: 13
abundance: NA
v_gene: TRBV6-6
CDR3nt: TGTGCCAGCAGTTACGGTCGTAGTCAGCCCCAGCATTTT
CDR3aa: CASSYGRSQPQHF

d_gene: TRBD1
j_gene: TRBJ1-6
len: 16
abundance: NA
v_gene: TRBV4-1
CDR3nt: TGCGCCAGCAGCCAAGAAATGGACAGGGAGGGTTCACCCCTCCACTTT
CDR3aa: CASSQEMDREGSPLHF

d_gene: TRBD1
j_gene: TRBJ1-1
len: 16
abundance: NA
v_gene: TRBV29-1
CDR3nt: TGCAGCGTTGAAGATCTTCGACAGGGAACGAACACTGAAGCTTTCTTT
CDR3aa: CSVEDLRQGTNTEAFF

d_gene: NA
j_gene: TRBJ1-2
len: 15
abundance: NA
v_gene: TRBV3-1/TRBV3-2
CDR3nt: TGTGCCAGCAGCCAAAGCCCGACAGTGAACTATGGCTACACCTTC
CDR3aa: CASSQSPTVNYGYTF

d_gene: TRBD1
j_gene: TRBJ2-7
len: 14
abundance: NA
v_gene: TRBV28
CDR3nt: TGTGCCAGCAGGAATCAGGGGGCACGGAACGAGCAGTACTTC
CDR3aa: CASRNQGARNEQYF

d_gene: TRBD1
j_gene: TRBJ1-6
len: 15
abundance: NA
v_gene: TRBV14
CDR3nt: TGTGCCAGCAGCCAGGGGGGACAGGGCAATTCACCCCTCCACTTT
CDR3aa: CASSQGGQGNSPLHF

d_gene: TRBD1
j_gene: TRBJ2-1
len: 15
abundance: NA
v_gene: TRBV6-6
CDR3nt: TGTGCCAGCACTCAAGACAGGGGGGCCTACAATGAGCAGTTCTTC
CDR3aa: CASTQDRGAYNEQFF

d_gene: TRBD1
j_gene: TRBJ1-1
len: 15
abundance: once
v_gene: TRBV6-5
CDR3nt: TGTGCCAGCAGTCCCCGACAGGGGTCGAACACTGAAGCTTTCTTT
CDR3aa: CASSPRQGSNTEAFF

d_gene: NA
j_gene: TRBJ2-1
len: 12
abundance: NA
v_gene: TRBV19
CDR3nt: TGTGCCAGTAGTATTGGTCTAGATGAGCAGTTCTTC
CDR3aa: CASSIGLDEQFF

d_gene: TRBD1
j_gene: TRBJ1-1
len: 17
abundance: few
v_gene: TRBV19
CDR3nt: TGTGCCAGTAGTATTTGGGGGGGACAGGAAGTGAACACTGAAGCTTTCTTT
CDR3aa: CASSIWGGQEVNTEAFF

d_gene: NA
j_gene: TRBJ1-4
len: 14
abundance: few
v_gene: TRBV5-5
CDR3nt: TGTGCCAGCAGCACGACGGGGTATAATGAAAAACTGTTTTTT
CDR3aa: CASSTTGYNEKLFF

d_gene: NA
j_gene: TRBJ2-7
len: 15
abundance: NA
v_gene: TRBV6-5
CDR3nt: TGTGCCAGCAGTTACTCGGGAGAAGTGTACTACGAGCAGTACTTC
CDR3aa: CASSYSGEVYYEQYF

d_gene: NA
j_gene: TRBJ1-2
len: 12
abundance: few
v_gene: TRBV5-1
CDR3nt: TGCGCCAGCAGACAGGAGAACTATGGCTACACCTTC
CDR3aa: CASRQENYGYTF

d_gene: NA
j_gene: TRBJ2-5
len: 15
abundance: NA
v_gene: TRBV4-2
CDR3nt: TGTGCCAGCCGACCCGCTGGGGGGAGCTTAGAGACCCAGTACTTC
CDR3aa: CASRPAGGSLETQYF

d_gene: NA
j_gene: TRBJ1-1
len: 14
abundance: once
v_gene: TRBV19
CDR3nt: TGTGCGAGTACGGTCAGGGCTCCTTACACTGAAGCTTTCTTT
CDR3aa: CASTVRAPYTEAFF

d_gene: NA
j_gene: TRBJ1-2
len: 15
abundance: NA
v_gene: TRBV4-3
CDR3nt: TGCGCCAGCAGCCAAGATGCCCAGGGGAACTATGGCTACACCTTC
CDR3aa: CASSQDAQGNYGYTF

d_gene: NA
j_gene: TRBJ2-4
len: 15
abundance: NA
v_gene: TRBV2
CDR3nt: TGTGCCAGCAGTGAAGCCGACAGGTCTGTAAACATTCAGTACTTC
CDR3aa: CASSEADRSVNIQYF

d_gene: NA
j_gene: TRBJ2-7
len: 14
abundance: NA
v_gene: TRBV10-1
CDR3nt: TGCGCCAGCAGTGAGTTTCGGGGCTCCTACGAGCAGTACTTC
CDR3aa: CASSEFRGSYEQYF

d_gene: NA
j_gene: TRBJ1-5
len: 11
abundance: NA
v_gene: TRBV29-1
CDR3nt: TGCAGCGTGGCGGATCCTGGGCCCCAGCATTTT
CDR3aa: CSVADPGPQHF

d_gene: NA
j_gene: TRBJ2-7
len: 14
abundance: NA
v_gene: TRBV7-8
CDR3nt: TGTGCCAGCAGCGATCGCCTGAGCTCCTACGAGCAGTACTTC
CDR3aa: CASSDRLSSYEQYF

d_gene: NA
j_gene: TRBJ2-7
len: 12
abundance: NA
v_gene: TRBV3-1/TRBV3-2
CDR3nt: TGTGCCAGCAGCTTTGACAGGAGCAAGCAGTACTTC
CDR3aa: CASSFDRSKQYF

d_gene: TRBD1
j_gene: TRBJ2-7
len: 14
abundance: NA
v_gene: TRBV18
CDR3nt: TGTGCCAGCTCACCTGACAGGGCGACCTACGAGCAGTACTTC
CDR3aa: CASSPDRATYEQYF

d_gene: TRBD2
j_gene: TRBJ2-7
len: 15
abundance: NA
v_gene: TRBV27
CDR3nt: TGTGCCAGCAGTTTCGGGGGGGGCGTCTCCTACGAGCAGTACTTC
CDR3aa: CASSFGGGVSYEQYF

d_gene: NA
j_gene: TRBJ2-5
len: 13
abundance: NA
v_gene: TRBV7-3
CDR3nt: TGTGCCAGCAGCTTATTCCACGGGGAGACCCAGTACTTC
CDR3aa: CASSLFHGETQYF

d_gene: TRBD2
j_gene: TRBJ2-7
len: 16
abundance: NA
v_gene: TRBV7-8
CDR3nt: TGTGCCAGCAGCTTCCGCCTACTAGCGGGGGGGAGTGAGCAGTACTTC
CDR3aa: CASSFRLLAGGSEQYF

d_gene: TRBD2
j_gene: TRBJ2-2
len: 15
abundance: NA
v_gene: TRBV9
CDR3nt: TGTGCCAGCAGCGTATACGGCGGGAGCACCGGGGAGCTGTTTTTT
CDR3aa: CASSVYGGSTGELFF

d_gene: TRBD1
j_gene: TRBJ1-3
len: 15
abundance: NA
v_gene: TRBV9
CDR3nt: TGTGCCAGCAGCGTAGGAGGGGGCATAGGAAACACCATATATTTT
CDR3aa: CASSVGGGIGNTIYF

d_gene: NA
j_gene: TRBJ1-1
len: 17
abundance: NA
v_gene: TRBV19
CDR3nt: TGTGCCAGTAGTACTCCGCCCTTCGGGGGATATAACACTGAAGCTTTCTTT
CDR3aa: CASSTPPFGGYNTEAFF

d_gene: NA
j_gene: TRBJ1-3
len: 15
abundance: NA
v_gene: TRBV3-1/TRBV3-2
CDR3nt: TGTGCCAGCAGCACGGACACATTCTCTGGAAACACCATATATTTT
CDR3aa: CASSTDTFSGNTIYF

d_gene: TRBD2
j_gene: TRBJ2-1
len: 15
abundance: NA
v_gene: TRBV11-2
CDR3nt: TGTGCCAGCAGCTTAGTAGCGGGGGGGCCGGCGGAGCAGTTCTTC
CDR3aa: CASSLVAGGPAEQFF

d_gene: NA
j_gene: TRBJ1-5
len: 12
abundance: once
v_gene: TRBV30
CDR3nt: TGTGCCTGGAGTGTTAACAATCAGCCCCAGCATTTT
CDR3aa: CAWSVNNQPQHF

d_gene: NA
j_gene: TRBJ2-3
len: 13
abundance: NA
v_gene: TRBV19
CDR3nt: TGTGCCAGTAGTATTGAGTTAGAAGATACGCAGTATTTT
CDR3aa: CASSIELEDTQYF

d_gene: TRBD1
j_gene: TRBJ1-6
len: 19
abundance: once
v_gene: TRBV7-9
CDR3nt: TGTGCCAGCAGCTTAGTGGCGGGACAGGGGGCCCTGATTAATTCACCCCTCCACTTT
CDR3aa: CASSLVAGQGALINSPLHF

d_gene: NA
j_gene: TRBJ1-2
len: 11
abundance: once
v_gene: TRBV7-2
CDR3nt: TGTGCCAGCACCTCCAGCTATGGCTACACCTTC
CDR3aa: CASTSSYGYTF

d_gene: TRBD1
j_gene: TRBJ1-4
len: 13
abundance: few
v_gene: TRBV6-5
CDR3nt: TGTGCCAGCATGGACAGGGGTCTTTCTGAACTGTTTTTT
CDR3aa: CASMDRGLSELFF

d_gene: NA
j_gene: TRBJ1-1
len: 13
abundance: many
v_gene: TRBV7-9
CDR3nt: TGTGCCAGCAGCTTGGCGGGGGGAGATGAAGCTTTCTTT
CDR3aa: CASSLAGGDEAFF

d_gene: TRBD1
j_gene: TRBJ1-1
len: 16
abundance: NA
v_gene: TRBV5-8
CDR3nt: TGTGCCAGCAGCTTTAGGGGGACAGGGAGGGGCACTGAAGCTTTCTTT
CDR3aa: CASSFRGTGRGTEAFF

d_gene: NA
j_gene: TRBJ2-4
len: 14
abundance: NA
v_gene: TRBV5-6
CDR3nt: TGTGCCAGCAGACGTCGGGATTTTGGAAACATTCAGTACTTC
CDR3aa: CASRRRDFGNIQYF

d_gene: NA
j_gene: TRBJ1-1
len: 13
abundance: NA
v_gene: TRBV30
CDR3nt: TGTGCCTGGAGGACCGGGGGACGCACTGAAGCTTTCTTT
CDR3aa: CAWRTGGRTEAFF

d_gene: NA
j_gene: TRBJ1-4
len: 14
abundance: NA
v_gene: TRBV11-2
CDR3nt: TGTGCCAGCAGCCGTTCACTATACAATGAAAAACTGTTTTTT
CDR3aa: CASSRSLYNEKLFF

d_gene: NA
j_gene: TRBJ2-7
len: 14
abundance: NA
v_gene: TRBV24-1
CDR3nt: TGTGCCACCATCGGGTTTCCGAGGTGCTACGAGCAGTACTTC
CDR3aa: CATIGFPRCYEQYF

d_gene: NA
j_gene: TRBJ2-7
len: 13
abundance: NA
v_gene: TRBV7-2
CDR3nt: TGTGCCAGCAGCTTAGCGGGGGGCTACGAGCAGTACTTC
CDR3aa: CASSLAGGYEQYF